This T cell receptor beta chain came from a study of regulatory T cells in long-lasting Graves disease. On the study more broadly: Patients with persistent Graves' disease had over 5 years of antithyroid drugs and persistent TSH receptor antibodies.

Germline CDR1 and CDR2: SGHDT and YYEEEE. This CDR3 comprises 13 residues. Trimming shortened V by 4 bases and J by 1 base, and 8 bases separated the two germline ends. Documented time point: persistent/refractory GD, antithyroid drugs over 5 years with positive TRAb. RNA from PBMCs was the source of the TCR library. Diagnosis followed American Thyroid Association guidelines for Graves' disease. iRepertoire HTBI primers and Arm-PCR of CDR3 regions built TCR beta libraries. TCRdb used MiXCR to reprocess the multiplex PCR reads, holding one entry per CDR3 protein. The sample lists 350,000 to 450,000 distinct CDR3 sequences; 20% to 25% were seen once.

The J gene is TRBJ1-1, the V gene TRBV5-6, with D unclear. This clonotype originated in a female donor with Graves disease. Source: peripheral blood mononuclear cells (PBMCs), taken when the disease was refractory, from a patient treated with antithyroid drugs. The CDR3 loop reads CASSHDRNTEAFF. CDR3 DNA: TGTGCCAGCAGCCATGACCGGAACACTGAAGCTTTCTTT.